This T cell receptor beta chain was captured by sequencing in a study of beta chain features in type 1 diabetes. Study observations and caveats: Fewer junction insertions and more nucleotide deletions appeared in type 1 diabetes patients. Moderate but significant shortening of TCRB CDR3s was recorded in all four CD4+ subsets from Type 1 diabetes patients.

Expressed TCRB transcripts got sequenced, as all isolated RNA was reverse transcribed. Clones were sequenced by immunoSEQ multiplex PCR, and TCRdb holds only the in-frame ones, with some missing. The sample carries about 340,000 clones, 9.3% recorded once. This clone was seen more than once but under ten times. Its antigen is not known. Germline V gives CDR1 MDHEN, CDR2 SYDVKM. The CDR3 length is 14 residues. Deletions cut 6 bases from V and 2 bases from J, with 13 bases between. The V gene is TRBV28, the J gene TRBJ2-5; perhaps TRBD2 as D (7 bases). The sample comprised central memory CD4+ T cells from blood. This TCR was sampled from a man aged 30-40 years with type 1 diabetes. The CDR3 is CASSWGGVQETQYF. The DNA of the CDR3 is TGTGCCAGCAGCTGGGGGGGCGTACAAGAGACCCAGTACTTC.